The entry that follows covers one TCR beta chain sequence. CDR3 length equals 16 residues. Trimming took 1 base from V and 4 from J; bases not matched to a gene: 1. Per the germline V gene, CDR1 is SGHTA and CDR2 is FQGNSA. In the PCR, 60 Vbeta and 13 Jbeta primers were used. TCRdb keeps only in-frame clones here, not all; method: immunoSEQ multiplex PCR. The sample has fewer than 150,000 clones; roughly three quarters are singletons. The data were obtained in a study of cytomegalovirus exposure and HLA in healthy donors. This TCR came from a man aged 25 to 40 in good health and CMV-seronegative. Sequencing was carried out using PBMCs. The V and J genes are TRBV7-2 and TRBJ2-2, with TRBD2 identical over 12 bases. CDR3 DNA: TGTGCCAGCAGCTTAGTGACTAGCGGGAGCACCGGGGAGCTGTTTTTT. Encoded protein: CASSLVTSGSTGELFF.